This T cell receptor (beta chain) originates from a study of low-dose radiotherapy and immunotherapy resistance in tumors. Study-wide background: 1 Gy per fraction was delivered to Cohort 2 every two weeks, for 13 Gy total over 26 weeks.

Indicated time point: before trial treatment. The CDR3 runs to 12 residues. Germline-derived CDR1 and CDR2 are LGHNT and FRNRAP. With 2 bases removed from V and 6 bases from J, the gap between germline ends came to 6 bases. Both TCRalpha and TCRbeta chains were reverse transcribed with V-gene-specific primers. For amplifying TCRs, the PCR ran for 20 to 25 cycles with Phusion, which was used together with a constant-region primer and the adapter on the V primers. TCRdb used MiXCR to reprocess the reads, holding one entry per CDR3 protein. The repertoire includes 75,000 to 95,000 distinct CDR3 sequences, 9.4% of them detected once, and around 1% sits in the top ten.

The V gene is TRBV12-5, the J gene TRBJ2-3; no firm D call. The sequencing used PBMCs, collected before treatment. This clonotype originated in a male donor with prostate cancer. In nucleotides, the CDR3 is TGTGCTAGTGGTTTGAGGGTGGATACGCAGTATTTT. Protein product: CASGLRVDTQYF. Full variable domain (rest looked up from reference TRBV12-5 and TRBJ2-3): DARVTQTPRHKVTEMGQEVTMRCQPILGHNTVFWYRQTMMQGLELLAYFRNRAPLDDSGMPKDRFSAEMPDATLATLKIQPSEPRDSAVYFCASGLRVDTQYFGPGTRLTVL.